A selection of T cell receptor beta chains follows, all from one sample in a study of blood T cell repertoires in COVID-19. The method was immunoSEQ multiplex PCR; TCRdb's version includes in-frame clones alone and lacks a portion of them. Of about 57,000 clones listed, more than 80% are singletons. The sample was PBMCs or T cells enriched from blood (not recorded which). All receptors come from a woman aged 40 to 49 with acute COVID-19. CDR3s include the opening cysteine and the closing phenylalanine or tryptophan. Each record gives: clone size, J gene, D gene, V gene, CDR3 protein, CDR3 DNA. A D gene is named only where the DNA matches it firmly. Size is omitted from some rows. Given values are once, few, many or a class for expanded clones.

-,TRBJ2-6,-,TRBV4-2,CASSPTVGVSSGANVLTF,TGTGCCAGCAGCCCCACCGTCGGGGTGAGCTCTGGGGCCAACGTCCTGACTTTC
-,TRBJ2-1,-,TRBV7-2,CASSFTPYNEQFF,TGTGCCAGCAGCTTCACACCCTACAATGAGCAGTTCTTC
-,TRBJ2-5,-,TRBV19,CASSTQTGLETQYF,TGTGCCAGTAGTACCCAGACAGGTTTGGAGACCCAGTACTTC
once,TRBJ1-2,-,TRBV19,CASSSFSWTANYGYTF,TGTGCCAGTAGCTCCTTTTCTTGGACAGCGAACTATGGCTACACCTTC
few,TRBJ1-2,-,TRBV20-1,CSASRGAYGYTF,TGCAGTGCTAGTCGGGGGGCCTATGGCTACACCTTC
-,TRBJ1-1,TRBD1,TRBV5-1,CASSLASTGQTEAFF,TGCGCCAGCAGCTTGGCCTCGACAGGGCAGACTGAAGCTTTCTTT
-,TRBJ1-4,-,TRBV6-2/TRBV6-3,CASSKTHPVGQNEKLFF,TGTGCCAGCAGTAAAACCCACCCGGTAGGACAGAACGAAAAACTGTTTTTT
-,TRBJ1-1,-,TRBV4-1,CASSQPRQPNTEAFF,TGCGCCAGCAGCCAACCCCGACAGCCGAACACTGAAGCTTTCTTT
-,TRBJ2-6,-,TRBV13,CASSPRPSRANVLTF,TGTGCCAGCAGCCCACGCCCCTCTAGGGCCAACGTCCTGACTTTC
-,TRBJ2-7,TRBD1,TRBV5-8,CASSLRTGPGEQYF,TGTGCCAGCAGCTTACGGACAGGGCCCGGCGAGCAGTACTTC
-,TRBJ2-7,-,TRBV7-9,CASSLEGLGPYEQYF,TGTGCCAGCAGCTTAGAGGGACTTGGCCCCTACGAGCAGTACTTC
-,TRBJ1-1,-,TRBV28,CASNGGGEAFF,TGTGCCAGCAACGGGGGGGGTGAAGCTTTCTTT
-,TRBJ1-5,TRBD1,TRBV7-2,CASSGFHRGSDQPQHF,TGTGCCAGCAGCGGCTTTCACAGGGGTTCAGATCAGCCCCAGCATTTT
-,TRBJ2-1,TRBD2,TRBV11-3,CASSPLAGGSYNEQFF,TGTGCCAGCAGCCCACTGGCGGGGGGCTCCTACAATGAGCAGTTCTTC
once,TRBJ2-3,-,TRBV7-9,CASSLLADTQYF,TGTGCCAGCAGCTTACTAGCTGATACGCAGTATTTT
-,TRBJ2-5,TRBD2,TRBV27,CASTPRFSSGRGETQYF,TGTGCCAGCACCCCCCGGTTTTCTAGCGGGAGGGGAGAGACCCAGTACTTC
once,TRBJ1-5,TRBD1,TRBV19,CASSIEGQGEVQPQHF,TGTGCCAGTAGTATAGAGGGACAGGGAGAGGTGCAGCCCCAGCATTTT
-,TRBJ1-5,-,TRBV3-1/TRBV3-2,CASSQQGGESPQHF,TGTGCCAGCAGCCAACAAGGGGGGGAATCTCCCCAGCATTTT
-,TRBJ1-4,TRBD1,TRBV19,CASSKSGLTGSTNGKLFF,TGTGCCAGTAGTAAAAGCGGGTTGACAGGGTCCACGAACGGAAAACTGTTTTTT
once,TRBJ1-1,TRBD1,TRBV2,CASTPGTENTEAFF,TGTGCCAGCACCCCCGGGACAGAGAACACTGAAGCTTTCTTT
-,TRBJ2-2,-,TRBV10-3,CAVPNKDTYTGELFF,TGTGCCGTACCCAACAAGGACACCTACACCGGGGAGCTGTTTTTT
-,TRBJ1-2,TRBD1,TRBV7-9,CASSLQGQSYGYTF,TGTGCCAGCAGCTTACAGGGACAGAGCTATGGCTACACCTTC
few,TRBJ2-7,-,TRBV10-2,CASSQAETYEQYF,TGCGCCAGCAGTCAGGCAGAAACCTACGAGCAGTACTTC
-,TRBJ2-3,-,TRBV19,CASSIAALQADTQYF,TGTGCCAGTAGTATAGCCGCCCTACAGGCAGATACGCAGTATTTT
-,TRBJ2-1,TRBD2,TRBV13,CASSLGLAGGKEQFF,TGTGCCAGCAGCTTAGGGCTAGCGGGAGGGAAGGAGCAGTTCTTC
-,TRBJ2-5,TRBD2,TRBV10-1,CASSPGSGGNQETQYF,TGCGCCAGCAGTCCGGGTAGCGGGGGGAACCAAGAGACCCAGTACTTC
few,TRBJ1-6,-,TRBV6-1,CASSEGYGGVGNDSPLHF,TGTGCCAGCAGTGAAGGATATGGGGGGGTCGGTAACGACTCACCCCTCCACTTT
-,TRBJ1-6,TRBD1,TRBV5-6,CARGTGNRGQVNSPLHF,TGTGCCAGAGGCACGGGAAACAGGGGCCAGGTTAATTCACCCCTCCACTTT
-,TRBJ2-5,TRBD2,TRBV2,CASRAVGGGDQETQYF,TGTGCCAGCAGAGCCGTGGGCGGGGGGGACCAAGAGACCCAGTACTTC
-,TRBJ1-1,TRBD1,TRBV19,CARTRQGNTEAFF,TGTGCCAGGACTAGACAGGGGAACACTGAAGCTTTCTTT
-,TRBJ2-7,TRBD1,TRBV5-1,CASSLRDRSGEQYF,TGCGCCAGCAGCCTCCGGGACAGGTCCGGCGAGCAGTACTTC
-,TRBJ2-1,TRBD2,TRBV3-1/TRBV3-2,CASSQDRLAGDEQFF,TGTGCCAGCAGCCAAGACCGACTAGCGGGTGATGAGCAGTTCTTC
-,TRBJ2-3,-,TRBV7-9,CASSFGGATTDTQYF,TGTGCCAGCAGCTTTGGGGGGGCGACCACAGATACGCAGTATTTT
-,TRBJ2-7,TRBD1,TRBV6-5,CASSYFRQGAYEQYF,TGTGCCAGCAGTTACTTCCGACAGGGGGCTTACGAGCAGTACTTC
few,TRBJ1-3,TRBD1,TRBV28,CASTSGTGSGNTIYF,TGTGCCAGCACCTCGGGGACAGGGTCTGGAAACACCATATATTTT
few,TRBJ1-1,-,TRBV6-5,CASTLSRGLNTEAFF,TGTGCCAGCACTCTGTCCAGGGGATTGAACACTGAAGCTTTCTTT
-,TRBJ1-1,TRBD1,TRBV28,CASSLLVLRDRESRTEAFF,TGTGCCAGCAGTTTATTGGTACTCCGGGACAGGGAAAGTAGGACTGAAGCTTTCTTT
-,TRBJ1-4,-,TRBV21-1,CASSNRIWETGEGRKLFF,TGTGCCAGCAGCAATAGAATTTGGGAGACAGGGGAGGGACGAAAACTGTTTTTT
medium-sized,TRBJ2-5,TRBD1,TRBV7-3,CASSPTGGRETQYF,TGTGCCAGCAGCCCTACAGGGGGGCGAGAGACCCAGTACTTC
-,TRBJ2-7,TRBD1,TRBV12-3/TRBV12-4,CASGTGGLYEQYF,TGTGCCAGCGGGACAGGGGGACTCTACGAGCAGTACTTC
-,TRBJ2-1,-,TRBV13,CASSFRGGFSYNEQFF,TGTGCCAGCAGCTTTAGAGGTGGGTTCTCCTACAATGAGCAGTTCTTC
-,TRBJ2-3,TRBD2,TRBV3-1/TRBV3-2,CASSQVGLGTDTQYF,TGTGCCAGCAGCCAGGTGGGACTAGGGACAGATACGCAGTATTTT
-,TRBJ2-7,-,TRBV28,CASRRTRDYEQYF,TGTGCCAGCAGAAGGACAAGGGACTACGAGCAGTACTTC
once,TRBJ1-1,-,TRBV7-2,CASRPGGSLAEAFF,TGTGCCAGCAGGCCGGGGGGGTCTCTGGCTGAAGCTTTCTTT
-,TRBJ1-4,-,TRBV19,CASSIGRLRSANEKLFF,TGTGCCAGTAGTATAGGTCGGTTGAGGAGTGCTAATGAAAAACTGTTTTTT
-,TRBJ1-3,TRBD1,TRBV6-1,CASSESPGGSGNTIYF,TGTGCCAGCAGTGAATCCCCAGGGGGCAGTGGAAACACCATATATTTT
-,TRBJ1-2,-,TRBV18,CASSPPRYGELAGYTF,TGTGCCAGCTCACCACCGAGGTATGGAGAGCTCGCTGGCTACACCTTC
few,TRBJ2-7,-,TRBV21-1,CASSASPGTAYEQYF,TGTGCCAGCAGCGCCAGTCCCGGGACAGCGTACGAGCAGTACTTC
-,TRBJ1-3,-,TRBV5-8,CASSLGPPGGSGNTIYF,TGTGCCAGCAGCTTGGGGCCCCCGGGGGGCTCTGGAAACACCATATATTTT
-,TRBJ1-1,TRBD1,TRBV11-3,CASSSSQTGDTEAFF,TGTGCCAGCAGCTCTTCTCAAACAGGGGACACTGAAGCTTTCTTT
-,TRBJ1-5,-,TRBV9,CASGPGGSNQPQHF,TGTGCCAGCGGCCCCGGGGGAAGCAATCAGCCCCAGCATTTT
-,TRBJ2-2,TRBD1,TRBV24-1,CATSDKDRAIGELFF,TGTGCCACCAGTGACAAGGACAGGGCGATCGGGGAGCTGTTTTTT
-,TRBJ2-2,TRBD2,TRBV9,CASRTSGNTGELFF,TGTGCCAGTAGGACTAGTGGGAACACCGGGGAGCTGTTTTTT
-,TRBJ2-1,TRBD1,TRBV10-2,CATSGQGSVNEQFF,TGCGCCACATCGGGACAGGGGAGTGTCAATGAGCAGTTCTTC
few,TRBJ1-4,-,TRBV19,CASNHRANEKLFF,TGTGCCAGTAACCACAGGGCCAATGAAAAACTGTTTTTT
once,TRBJ1-4,TRBD1,TRBV29-1,CSALGTDGEKLFF,TGCAGCGCCCTCGGGACAGACGGTGAAAAACTGTTTTTT
-,TRBJ2-1,-,TRBV11-3,CASLNLGREQGEQFF,TGTGCCAGCTTAAACCTCGGACGGGAGCAGGGTGAGCAGTTCTTC